This T cell receptor beta chain stems from a study of identical twins. This clonotype was found a few times. Germline-derived CDR1 and CDR2 are DFQATT and SNEGSKA (reference sequence). The J segment lost 3 bases and the V segment lost 5 bases, leaving 4 bases of the junction unmatched. The CDR3 extends over 14 amino acids. TCRdb re-called the 5' RACE reads through MiXCR, storing one row per CDR3 protein. The data contain 550,000 to 700,000 distinct CDR3 sequences, 21% of them singletons. These records were also assigned to another study, of T cells expressing NK-cell markers.

This chain joins TRBV20-1 and TRBJ2-5; 12 nucleotides agree with TRBD2. The TCR comes from a woman between 18 and 29 years old in good health. The sequencing input was PBMCs. The CDR3 loop is CSARRLAGEETQYF. The CDR3 DNA sequence: TGCAGTGCTCGAAGACTAGCGGGGGAAGAGACCCAGTACTTC.